The clone carrying this T cell receptor beta chain appeared a single time. The source of the sample is a study of blood T cell repertoires in COVID-19. The wider study: Acute-phase and convalescent COVID-19 samples originated in the United States, Italy and Spain. PBMCs, B-cell-depleted T cells, or T cells provided the cDNA or gDNA that made up the material.

In the source study's methods: Reference gene primer amplification gave nucleated cell count estimates. Some clones are missing from TCRdb's copy, which holds only in-frame ones; the method was immunoSEQ multiplex PCR. Clone size and V and J calls were adopted from that table, with D and trimming inferred from the DNA. The data show 210,000 or so clones, around 80% seen once. This CDR3 is built from 13 residues. Per the germline V gene, CDR1 is LNHDA and CDR2 is SQIVND (reference sequence). V was pared by 6 bases and J by 7 bases, with 15 bases between. The V and J genes are TRBV19 and TRBJ1-2; D unresolved. Sequencing used peripheral blood. The receptor was isolated from a woman older than 75 with acute or convalescent COVID-19. The CDR3 region has the DNA TGTGCCAGTAGGATTATCGGACTGGGTGGCTACACCTTC. Its protein product is CASRIIGLGGYTF.